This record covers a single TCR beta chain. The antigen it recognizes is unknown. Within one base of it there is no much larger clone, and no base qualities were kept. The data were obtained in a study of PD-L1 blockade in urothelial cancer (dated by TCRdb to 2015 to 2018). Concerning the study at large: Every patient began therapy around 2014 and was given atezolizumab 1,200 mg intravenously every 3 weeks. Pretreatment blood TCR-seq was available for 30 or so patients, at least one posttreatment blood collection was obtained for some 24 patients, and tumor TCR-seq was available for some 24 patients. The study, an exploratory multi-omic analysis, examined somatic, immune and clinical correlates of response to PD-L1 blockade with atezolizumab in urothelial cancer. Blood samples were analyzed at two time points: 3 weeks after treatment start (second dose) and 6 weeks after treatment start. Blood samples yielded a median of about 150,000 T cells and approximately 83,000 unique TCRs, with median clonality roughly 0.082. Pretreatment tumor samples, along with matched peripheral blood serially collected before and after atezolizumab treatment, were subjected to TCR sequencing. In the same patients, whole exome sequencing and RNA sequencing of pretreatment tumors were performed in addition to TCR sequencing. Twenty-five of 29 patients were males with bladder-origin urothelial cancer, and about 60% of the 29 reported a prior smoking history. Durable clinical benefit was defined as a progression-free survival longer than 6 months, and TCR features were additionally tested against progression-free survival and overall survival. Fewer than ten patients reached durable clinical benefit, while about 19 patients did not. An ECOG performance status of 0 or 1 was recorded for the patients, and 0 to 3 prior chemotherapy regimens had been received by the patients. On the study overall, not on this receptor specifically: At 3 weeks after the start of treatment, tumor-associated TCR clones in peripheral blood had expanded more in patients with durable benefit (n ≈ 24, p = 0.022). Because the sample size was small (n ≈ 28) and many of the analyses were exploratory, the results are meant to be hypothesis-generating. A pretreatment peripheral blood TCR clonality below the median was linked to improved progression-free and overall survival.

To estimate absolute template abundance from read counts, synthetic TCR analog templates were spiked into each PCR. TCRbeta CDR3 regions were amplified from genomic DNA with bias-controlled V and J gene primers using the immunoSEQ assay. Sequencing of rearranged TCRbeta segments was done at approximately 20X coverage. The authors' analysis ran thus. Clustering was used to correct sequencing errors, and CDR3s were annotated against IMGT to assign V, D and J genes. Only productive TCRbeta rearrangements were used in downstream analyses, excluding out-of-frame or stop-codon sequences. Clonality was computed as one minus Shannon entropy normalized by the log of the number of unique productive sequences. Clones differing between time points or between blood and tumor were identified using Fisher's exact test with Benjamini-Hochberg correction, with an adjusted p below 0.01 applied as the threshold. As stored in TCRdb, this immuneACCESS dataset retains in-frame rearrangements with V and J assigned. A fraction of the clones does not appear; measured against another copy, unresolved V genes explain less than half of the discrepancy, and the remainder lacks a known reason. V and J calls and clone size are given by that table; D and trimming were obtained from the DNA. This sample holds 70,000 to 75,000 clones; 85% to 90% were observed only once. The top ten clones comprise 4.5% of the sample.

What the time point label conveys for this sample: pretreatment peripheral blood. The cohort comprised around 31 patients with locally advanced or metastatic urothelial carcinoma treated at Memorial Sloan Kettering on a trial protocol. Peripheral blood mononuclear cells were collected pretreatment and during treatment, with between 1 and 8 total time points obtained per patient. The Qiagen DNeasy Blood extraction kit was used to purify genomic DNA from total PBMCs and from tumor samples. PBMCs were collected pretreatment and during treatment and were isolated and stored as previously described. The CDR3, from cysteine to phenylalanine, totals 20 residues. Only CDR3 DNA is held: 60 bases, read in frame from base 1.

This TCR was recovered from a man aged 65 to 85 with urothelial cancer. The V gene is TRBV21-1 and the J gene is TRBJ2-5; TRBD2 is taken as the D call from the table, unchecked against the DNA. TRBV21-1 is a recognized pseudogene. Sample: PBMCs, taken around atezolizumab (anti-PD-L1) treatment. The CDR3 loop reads CASSKEGTSGTVGYQETQYF. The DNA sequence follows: TGTGCCAGCAGCAAGGAGGGGACTAGCGGGACGGTTGGATACCAAGAGACCCAGTACTTC.